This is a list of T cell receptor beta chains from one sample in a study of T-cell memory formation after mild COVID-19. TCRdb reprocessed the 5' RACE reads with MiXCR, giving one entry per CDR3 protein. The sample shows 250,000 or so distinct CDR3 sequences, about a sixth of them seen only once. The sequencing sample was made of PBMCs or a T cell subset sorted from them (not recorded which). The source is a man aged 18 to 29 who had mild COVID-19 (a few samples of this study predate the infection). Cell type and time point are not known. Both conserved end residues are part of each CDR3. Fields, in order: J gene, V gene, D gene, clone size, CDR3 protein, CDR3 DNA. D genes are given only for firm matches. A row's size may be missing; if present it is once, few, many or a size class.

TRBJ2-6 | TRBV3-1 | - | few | CASSLLDNTNVLTF | TGTGCCAGCAGCCTTCTAGACAACACCAACGTCCTGACTTTC
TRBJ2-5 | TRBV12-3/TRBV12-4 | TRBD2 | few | CATTSLAGLETQYF | TGTGCCACCACCTCTCTAGCGGGTTTGGAGACCCAGTACTTC
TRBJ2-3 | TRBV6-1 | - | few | CASPSGVTDTQYF | TGTGCCAGCCCCTCCGGGGTCACAGATACGCAGTATTTT
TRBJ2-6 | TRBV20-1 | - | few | CSASPRGRPSGANVLTF | TGCAGTGCTAGTCCCCGTGGCCGTCCTTCTGGGGCCAACGTCCTGACTTTC
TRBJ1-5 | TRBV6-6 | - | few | CASSFGGGVGQPQHF | TGTGCCAGCAGTTTCGGGGGGGGAGTGGGTCAGCCCCAGCATTTT
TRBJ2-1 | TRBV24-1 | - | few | CATSDSVGSYNEQFF | TGTGCCACCAGTGATTCGGTTGGCTCCTACAATGAGCAGTTCTTC
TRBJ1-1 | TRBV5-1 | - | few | CASMQSPPNTEAFF | TGCGCCAGCATGCAGTCACCCCCGAACACTGAAGCTTTCTTT
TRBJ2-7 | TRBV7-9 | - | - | CASSFWDTYEQYF | TGTGCCAGCAGCTTTTGGGACACCTACGAGCAGTACTTC
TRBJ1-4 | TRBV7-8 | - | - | CASSANRAKKLFF | TGTGCCAGCAGCGCCAATCGGGCCAAAAAACTGTTTTTT
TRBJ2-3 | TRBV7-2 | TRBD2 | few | CASSSGLAGGLSWDTQYF | TGTGCCAGCAGCTCAGGACTAGCGGGGGGGCTGAGTTGGGATACGCAGTATTTT
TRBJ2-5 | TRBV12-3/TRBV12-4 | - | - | CASSFTTGSETQYF | TGTGCCAGCAGTTTCACTACAGGGTCGGAGACCCAGTACTTC
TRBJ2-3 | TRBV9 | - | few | CASSVEGGLTDTQYF | TGTGCCAGCAGCGTAGAGGGAGGTTTGACAGATACGCAGTATTTT
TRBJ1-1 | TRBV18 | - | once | CASSPPGGRGNTEAFF | TGTGCCAGCTCACCACCGGGGGGGCGGGGGAACACTGAAGCTTTCTTT
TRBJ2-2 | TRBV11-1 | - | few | CASSLWATNTGELFF | TGTGCCAGCAGCTTGTGGGCTACGAACACCGGGGAGCTGTTTTTT
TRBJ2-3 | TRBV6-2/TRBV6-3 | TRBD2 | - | CASSYPGLAVTDTQYF | TGTGCCAGCAGTTACCCCGGACTAGCGGTAACAGATACGCAGTATTTT
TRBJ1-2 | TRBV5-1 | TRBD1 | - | CASSITRDSGGYTF | TGCGCCAGCAGCATAACGAGGGACAGTGGGGGCTACACCTTC
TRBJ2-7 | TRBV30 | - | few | CAWSVRVQGKQYF | TGTGCCTGGAGTGTACGCGTGCAGGGCAAGCAGTACTTC
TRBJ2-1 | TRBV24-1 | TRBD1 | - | CATSDNTGGGEQFF | TGTGCCACCAGTGATAACACAGGGGGCGGAGAGCAGTTCTTC
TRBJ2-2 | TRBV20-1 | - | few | CSARDWQGNTGELFF | TGCAGTGCTAGAGATTGGCAGGGGAACACCGGGGAGCTGTTTTTT
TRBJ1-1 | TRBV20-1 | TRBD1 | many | CSATPYNRGNTEAFF | TGCAGTGCTACACCTTATAACAGGGGGAACACTGAAGCTTTCTTT
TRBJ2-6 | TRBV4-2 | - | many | CASSYSGANVLTF | TGTGCCAGCAGCTACTCTGGGGCCAACGTCCTGACTTTC
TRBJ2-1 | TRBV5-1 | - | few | CASSLEGLIYNEQFF | TGCGCCAGCAGCTTGGAGGGACTGATCTACAATGAGCAGTTCTTC
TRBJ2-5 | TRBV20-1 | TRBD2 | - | CSARDLASGEETQYF | TGCAGTGCTAGAGATCTGGCTAGCGGGGAAGAGACCCAGTACTTC
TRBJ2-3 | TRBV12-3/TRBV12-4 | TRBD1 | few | CASSLDTDRTAGTDTQYF | TGTGCCAGCAGTTTAGATACGGACAGGACAGCCGGTACAGATACGCAGTATTTT
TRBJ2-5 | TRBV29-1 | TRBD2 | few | CSVEWTSGGTGETQYF | TGCAGCGTAGAATGGACTAGCGGGGGGACGGGAGAGACCCAGTACTTC
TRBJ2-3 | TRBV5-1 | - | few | CASSLQDTDTQYF | TGCGCCAGCAGCTTGCAGGACACAGATACGCAGTATTTT
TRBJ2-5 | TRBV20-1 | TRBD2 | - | CSADLGGGHGTQYF | TGCAGTGCTGACCTTGGCGGGGGGCACGGGACCCAGTACTTC
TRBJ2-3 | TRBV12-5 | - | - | CASKSTGGTDTQYF | TGTGCTAGCAAAAGCACAGGCGGCACAGATACGCAGTATTTT
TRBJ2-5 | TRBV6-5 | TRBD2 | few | CASRILAGPLETQYF | TGTGCCAGCAGGATTTTAGCGGGGCCCCTAGAGACCCAGTACTTC
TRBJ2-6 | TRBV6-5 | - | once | CASSYSRFQPGANVLTF | TGTGCCAGCAGTTACTCGAGGTTCCAGCCTGGGGCCAACGTCCTGACTTTC
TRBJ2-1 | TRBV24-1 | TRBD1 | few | CATSDPRTGSYNEQFF | TGTGCCACCAGTGATCCTCGGACAGGGTCCTACAATGAGCAGTTCTTC
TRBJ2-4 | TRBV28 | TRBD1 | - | CASGQGGSKNIQYF | TGTGCCAGCGGACAGGGCGGGTCCAAAAACATTCAGTACTTC
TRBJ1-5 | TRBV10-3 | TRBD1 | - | CAIREDRGGNQPQHF | TGTGCCATCAGGGAGGACAGGGGGGGCAATCAGCCCCAGCATTTT
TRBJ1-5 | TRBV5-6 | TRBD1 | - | CASSLGQGSNQPQHF | TGTGCCAGCAGCCTGGGACAGGGGAGCAATCAGCCCCAGCATTTT
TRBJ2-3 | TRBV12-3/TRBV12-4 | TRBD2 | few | CASSRLAETDTQYF | TGTGCCAGCAGTCGACTAGCGGAGACAGATACGCAGTATTTT
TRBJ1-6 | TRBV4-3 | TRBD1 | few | CASSLHRGNSPLHF | TGCGCCAGCAGCCTGCACAGGGGGAATTCACCCCTCCACTTT
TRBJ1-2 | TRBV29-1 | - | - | CSRRQGYGYTF | TGCAGCCGAAGGCAGGGCTATGGCTACACCTTC
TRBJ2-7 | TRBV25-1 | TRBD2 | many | CASRGGSAYEQYF | TGTGCCAGCAGGGGGGGGTCCGCCTACGAGCAGTACTTC
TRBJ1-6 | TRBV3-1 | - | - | CASSQLRENSPLHF | TGTGCCAGCAGCCAACTGAGGGAGAATTCACCCCTCCACTTT
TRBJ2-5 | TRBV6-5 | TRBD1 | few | CASSPHSTGYPQETQYF | TGTGCCAGCAGTCCCCACTCGACAGGGTATCCCCAAGAGACCCAGTACTTC
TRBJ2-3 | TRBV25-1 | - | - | CASTPAWQEFTDTQYF | TGTGCCAGCACCCCCGCGTGGCAGGAGTTCACAGATACGCAGTATTTT
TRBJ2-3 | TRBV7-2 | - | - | CASSEWASLSTDTQYF | TGTGCCAGCAGCGAGTGGGCTAGCCTTTCGACAGATACGCAGTATTTT
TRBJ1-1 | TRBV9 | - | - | CASSATDYEAFF | TGTGCCAGCAGCGCAACCGACTATGAAGCTTTCTTT
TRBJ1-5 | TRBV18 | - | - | CASSPSGTSGQPQHF | TGTGCCAGCTCACCTTCCGGGACATCCGGGCAGCCCCAGCATTTT
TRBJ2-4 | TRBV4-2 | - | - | CASSPRRGRNIQYF | TGTGCCAGCAGCCCTCGGAGAGGTCGGAACATTCAGTACTTC
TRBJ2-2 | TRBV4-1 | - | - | CASSQDFRAALNGELFF | TGCGCCAGCAGCCAAGATTTTCGTGCAGCACTAAACGGGGAGCTGTTTTTT